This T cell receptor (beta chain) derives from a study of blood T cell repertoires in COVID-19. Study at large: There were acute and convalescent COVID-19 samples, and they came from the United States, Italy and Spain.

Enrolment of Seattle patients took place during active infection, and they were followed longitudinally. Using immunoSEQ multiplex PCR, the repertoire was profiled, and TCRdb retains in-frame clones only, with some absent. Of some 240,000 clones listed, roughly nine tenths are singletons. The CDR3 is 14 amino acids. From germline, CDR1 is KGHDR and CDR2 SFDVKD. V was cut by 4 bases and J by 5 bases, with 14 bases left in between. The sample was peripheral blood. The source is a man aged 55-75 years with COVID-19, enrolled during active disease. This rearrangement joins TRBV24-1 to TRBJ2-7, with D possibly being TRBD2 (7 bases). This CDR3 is CATSDPRGADEQYF. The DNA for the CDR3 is TGTGCCACCAGTGACCCACGGGGGGCAGACGAGCAGTACTTC.